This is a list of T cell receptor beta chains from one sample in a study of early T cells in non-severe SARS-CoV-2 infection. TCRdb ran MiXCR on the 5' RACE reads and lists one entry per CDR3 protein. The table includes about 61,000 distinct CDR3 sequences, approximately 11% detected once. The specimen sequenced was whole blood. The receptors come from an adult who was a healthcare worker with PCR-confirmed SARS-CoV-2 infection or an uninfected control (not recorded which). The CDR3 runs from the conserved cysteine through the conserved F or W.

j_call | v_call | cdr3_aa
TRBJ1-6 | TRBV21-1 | CASRLDSSYNSPLHF
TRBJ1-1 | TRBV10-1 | CASRDRGRTEAFF
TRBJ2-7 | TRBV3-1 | CASSAGQGYEQYF
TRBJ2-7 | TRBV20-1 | CSASETGYEQYF
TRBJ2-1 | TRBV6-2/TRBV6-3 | CASRGLAIYNEQFF
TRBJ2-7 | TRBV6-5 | CASRPPDRVFTEQYF
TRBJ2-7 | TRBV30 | CAWSAKGLAYEQYF
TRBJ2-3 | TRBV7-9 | CASSLGGPHGDTQYF
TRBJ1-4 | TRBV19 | CASSPAPGRNEKLFF
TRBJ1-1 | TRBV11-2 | CASRQGLMNTEAFF
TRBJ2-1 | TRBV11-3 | CASSPNSDEQFF
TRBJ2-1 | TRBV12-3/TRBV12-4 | CASSRGTLWNEQFF
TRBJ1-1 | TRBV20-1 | CSAREQGASTEAFF
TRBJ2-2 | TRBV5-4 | CASSTPGQGLGELFF
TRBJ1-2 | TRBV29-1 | CSVETQVRSGYTF
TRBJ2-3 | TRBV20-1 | CSARDSWTTSTDTQYF
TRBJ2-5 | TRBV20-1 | CSARVGGLETQYF
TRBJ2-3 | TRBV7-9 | CASSVGFRTDTQYF
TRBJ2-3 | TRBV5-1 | CASSLATPDTQYF
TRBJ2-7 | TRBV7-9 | CASTLNSAYEQYF
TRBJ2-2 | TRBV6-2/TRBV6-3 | CASSYSIPGVATGELFF